This T cell receptor (beta chain) was documented in a study of response to subunit inactivated influenza vaccine. V lost 10 bases and J lost 0, with 22 bases in between. CDR1 and CDR2 from the germline V gene are MNHEY and SVGEGT. The CDR3 totals 17 residues. Findings of the study overall: Authors suggested seasonal influenza vaccinations each recruit few new T cells.

Via MiXCR, TCRdb re-called the RT-PCR reads, giving one row per CDR3 protein. This repertoire shows around 170,000 distinct CDR3 sequences, around a tenth found once; its top ten account for around 35%. The sample holds a few counts of this clonotype. Its target is not known. This chain links TRBV6-2 or TRBV6-3 with TRBJ2-1, with a weak D call TRBD2 (5 bases). The source of this sequence is a man aged 50 to 75 who received an inactivated influenza vaccine. Specimen: CD8+ T cells sorted from PBMCs, collected roughly 24 months after vaccination. The CDR3 DNA reads TGTGCCACCGACAACAGCGCCCCTCGGGGCTCCTACAATGAGCAGTTCTTC. This encodes CATDNSAPRGSYNEQFF.